A selection of T cell receptor beta chains follows, all from one sample in a study of a mutant IDH1 vaccine in newly diagnosed glioma. The antigens these receptors bind are not known. Sequenced by immunoSEQ multiplex PCR; TCRdb stores in-frame clones only, minus some. The data show fewer than 55,000 clones, with around 81% seen just once and roughly 5% held by the top ten. The sample was PBMCs, taken from a glioma patient whose treatment included an IDH1 peptide vaccine. Source of these receptors: a woman in her forties with glioma. Some clones in this sample may be carry-over from other donors' samples. CDR3s include the opening cysteine and the closing phenylalanine or tryptophan. A D gene is named only where the DNA matches it firmly. Clone size is not always given. Where it is, it says once, few, many or a class for expanded clones.

TRBV7-2	NA	TRBJ1-2	NA	CASAQGSEGYTF	TGTGCCAGCGCACAGGGATCAGAAGGCTACACCTTC
TRBV15	NA	TRBJ1-3	TRBD1	CATSREPLQGGPGNTIYF	TGTGCCACCAGCAGAGAACCCCTTCAGGGGGGCCCTGGAAACACCATATATTTT
TRBV2	once	TRBJ1-5	NA	CASSPSGVPYQPQHF	TGTGCCAGCAGTCCATCAGGGGTTCCGTATCAGCCCCAGCATTTT
TRBV9	NA	TRBJ2-2	NA	CASSVGGAAGELFF	TGTGCCAGCAGCGTGGGGGGGGCAGCCGGGGAGCTGTTTTTT
TRBV6-1	few	TRBJ1-3	TRBD1	CASRDRVGNTIYF	TGTGCCAGCAGGGACAGGGTCGGAAACACCATATATTTT
TRBV15	NA	TRBJ2-5	NA	CATSGVGSQGTQYF	TGTGCCACCAGCGGCGTCGGGAGCCAAGGGACCCAGTACTTC
TRBV29-1	NA	TRBJ2-7	TRBD1	CSVEGPGQSSSYEQYF	TGCAGCGTTGAAGGCCCGGGACAGTCGAGCTCCTACGAGCAGTACTTC
TRBV5-6	NA	TRBJ1-1	NA	CASSLVDSKNTEAFF	TGTGCCAGCAGCTTGGTGGACAGTAAGAACACTGAAGCTTTCTTT
TRBV14	NA	TRBJ1-1	TRBD1	CASSQEVPGQAMNTEAFF	TGTGCCAGCAGCCAAGAAGTACCGGGACAGGCGATGAACACTGAAGCTTTCTTT
TRBV7-2	NA	TRBJ2-7	TRBD1	CASSPDRGRYEQYF	TGTGCCAGCAGCCCGGACAGGGGGAGGTACGAGCAGTACTTC
TRBV4-2	NA	TRBJ1-1	NA	CASSQDLGGIRAEAFF	TGTGCCAGCAGCCAAGATCTAGGGGGGATAAGGGCTGAAGCTTTCTTT
TRBV18	NA	TRBJ2-1	TRBD1	CASSSRQGSNNEQFF	TGTGCCAGCTCATCCCGACAGGGTTCCAACAATGAGCAGTTCTTC
TRBV4-3	NA	TRBJ2-2	NA	CASSQQRNTGELFF	TGCGCCAGCAGCCAGCAGCGGAACACCGGGGAGCTGTTTTTT
TRBV5-5	NA	TRBJ2-1	TRBD2	CASSRLGLAGINEQFF	TGTGCCAGCAGCCGATTGGGACTAGCGGGGATCAATGAGCAGTTCTTC
TRBV7-9	NA	TRBJ1-3	NA	CASSSYRDAGAGNTIYF	TGTGCCAGCAGCTCCTACAGGGATGCAGGTGCTGGAAACACCATATATTTT
TRBV4-2	NA	TRBJ2-5	NA	CASSQEGAGETQYF	TGTGCCAGCAGCCAAGAGGGAGCCGGAGAGACCCAGTACTTC
TRBV14	NA	TRBJ2-1	TRBD2	CASSRAGGVNEQFF	TGTGCCAGCAGCCGCGCGGGAGGGGTCAATGAGCAGTTCTTC
TRBV7-9	NA	TRBJ1-6	NA	CASSFRTEVFSPLHF	TGTGCCAGCAGCTTTAGGACAGAGGTTTTTTCACCCCTCCACTTT
TRBV5-1	NA	TRBJ1-2	NA	CASSSSGVSSYGYTF	TGCGCCAGCAGCTCGTCAGGGGTCTCTTCCTATGGCTACACCTTC
TRBV4-1	few	TRBJ2-5	TRBD2	CASSRPFPGGETQYF	TGCGCCAGCAGCCGCCCTTTCCCGGGGGGGGAGACCCAGTACTTC
TRBV7-2	NA	TRBJ1-1	NA	CASSSTRLDTEAFF	TGTGCCAGCAGCTCAACTAGGCTGGACACTGAAGCTTTCTTT
TRBV7-8	medium-sized	TRBJ1-4	NA	CASSLGSSLGEKLFF	TGTGCCAGCAGCTTAGGAAGTAGCCTGGGGGAAAAACTGTTTTTT
TRBV19	NA	TRBJ1-5	TRBD1	CASSTTGGSNQPQHF	TGTGCCAGTAGTACGACAGGGGGCAGCAATCAGCCCCAGCATTTT
TRBV4-1	NA	TRBJ2-2	TRBD2	CASSQETSVSTGELFF	TGCGCCAGCAGCCAAGAGACTAGCGTGAGCACCGGGGAGCTGTTTTTT
TRBV6-1	NA	TRBJ2-7	TRBD1	CASTLNRGPTYEQYF	TGTGCCAGCACTCTAAACAGGGGGCCGACCTACGAGCAGTACTTC
TRBV18	NA	TRBJ1-2	NA	CASSPVREDYGYTF	TGTGCCAGCTCACCTGTCAGGGAGGACTATGGCTACACCTTC
TRBV7-2	NA	TRBJ2-7	TRBD1	CASSVGTGGPYEQYF	TGTGCCAGCAGCGTCGGGACAGGGGGACCCTACGAGCAGTACTTC
TRBV29-1	NA	TRBJ1-1	TRBD1	CSVESGPGGPFF	TGCAGCGTTGAAAGTGGGCCAGGGGGGCCTTTCTTT
TRBV19	NA	TRBJ2-2	TRBD1	CASSKEQGSADTGELFF	TGTGCCAGTAGCAAGGAACAGGGGTCAGCGGACACCGGGGAGCTGTTTTTT
TRBV9	NA	TRBJ2-3	NA	CASSDSPDTQYF	TGTGCCAGCAGCGATTCCCCAGATACGCAGTATTTT
TRBV6-5	few	TRBJ2-4	TRBD2	CASSRREGQEYF	TGTGCCAGCAGCCGCCGGGAGGGACAAGAGTACTTC
TRBV29-1	NA	TRBJ2-7	TRBD2	CGVGGGTSYEQYF	TGCGGCGTCGGGGGGGGCACCTCCTACGAGCAGTACTTC
TRBV25-1	NA	TRBJ2-3	NA	CASRWDTDTQYF	TGTGCCAGCAGGTGGGACACAGATACGCAGTATTTT
TRBV4-3	NA	TRBJ1-1	NA	CASSQEASVNTEAFF	TGCGCCAGCAGCCAAGAGGCGTCAGTGAACACTGAAGCTTTCTTT
TRBV19	NA	TRBJ1-2	NA	CASSGGQGNYGYTF	TGTGCCAGTAGTGGGGGACAAGGGAACTATGGCTACACCTTC
TRBV19	NA	TRBJ1-1	TRBD1	CASSIDVRTGGRAFF	TGTGCCAGTAGTATAGACGTAAGGACAGGCGGGCGAGCTTTCTTT
TRBV11-2	NA	TRBJ2-7	NA	CASSLSAERYEQYF	TGTGCCAGCAGCTTAAGCGCGGAGCGGTACGAGCAGTACTTC
TRBV4-2	NA	TRBJ1-2	TRBD1	CASSLRAGGGYTF	TGTGCCAGCAGCCTCCGCGCAGGGGGTGGCTACACCTTC
TRBV29-1	NA	TRBJ1-2	NA	CSVEGAANYGYTF	TGCAGCGTTGAGGGGGCTGCTAACTATGGCTACACCTTC
TRBV4-2	NA	TRBJ1-1	TRBD1	CASSQIPQGAVGDTEAFF	TGTGCCAGCAGCCAAATCCCGCAGGGGGCGGTAGGGGACACTGAAGCTTTCTTT
TRBV2	NA	TRBJ2-7	NA	CASSAAAGPYEQYF	TGTGCCAGCAGTGCGGCGGCAGGGCCCTACGAGCAGTACTTC
TRBV28	NA	TRBJ2-3	NA	CASRGVETGTNTDTQYF	TGTGCCAGCAGGGGCGTTGAGACAGGGACTAACACAGATACGCAGTATTTT
TRBV7-2	NA	TRBJ2-7	NA	CASSLYQGGYEQYF	TGTGCCAGCAGCTTATATCAGGGGGGCTACGAGCAGTACTTC
TRBV9	NA	TRBJ2-3	TRBD2	CASSVLAGVDTQYF	TGTGCCAGCAGCGTCTTAGCGGGTGTAGATACGCAGTATTTT
TRBV2	NA	TRBJ2-2	TRBD2	CASSGLAGGELFF	TGTGCCAGCAGTGGACTAGCGGGCGGGGAGCTGTTTTTT
TRBV14	NA	TRBJ1-1	NA	CASSHPPGVRAFF	TGTGCCAGCAGCCATCCCCCAGGGGTTAGGGCTTTCTTT
TRBV6-6	NA	TRBJ2-7	NA	CASTLAVGYEQYF	TGTGCCAGCACGTTAGCGGTGGGCTACGAGCAGTACTTC
TRBV28	NA	TRBJ1-2	NA	CASSLLQSSGYTF	TGTGCCAGCAGTTTATTGCAGTCCTCTGGCTACACCTTC
TRBV29-1	NA	TRBJ1-2	NA	CSVEHSHGYTF	TGCAGCGTTGAACACAGCCATGGCTACACCTTC
TRBV5-4	NA	TRBJ2-3	TRBD2	CASSLRLATRTDTQYF	TGTGCCAGCAGCCTACGACTAGCCACTCGCACAGATACGCAGTATTTT
TRBV27	NA	TRBJ1-2	NA	CASSYGFPNYGYTF	TGTGCCAGCAGTTACGGGTTTCCAAACTATGGCTACACCTTC
TRBV6-1	NA	TRBJ1-1	NA	CASSEQGTEAFF	TGTGCCAGCAGTGAACAGGGTACTGAAGCTTTCTTT